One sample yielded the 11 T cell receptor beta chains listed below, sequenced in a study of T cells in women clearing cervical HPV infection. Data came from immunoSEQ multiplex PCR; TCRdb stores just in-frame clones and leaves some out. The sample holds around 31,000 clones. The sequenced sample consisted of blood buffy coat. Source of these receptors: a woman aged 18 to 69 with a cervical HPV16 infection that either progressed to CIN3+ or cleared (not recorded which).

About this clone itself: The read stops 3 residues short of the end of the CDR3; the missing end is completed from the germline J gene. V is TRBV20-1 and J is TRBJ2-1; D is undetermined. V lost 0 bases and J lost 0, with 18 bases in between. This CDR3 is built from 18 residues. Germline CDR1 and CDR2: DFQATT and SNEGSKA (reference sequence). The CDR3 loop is CSARDVPLRRSSYNEQFF. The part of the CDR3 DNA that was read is TGCAGTGCTAGAGATGTGCCGCTGCGCCGCTCCTCCTACAATGAG.

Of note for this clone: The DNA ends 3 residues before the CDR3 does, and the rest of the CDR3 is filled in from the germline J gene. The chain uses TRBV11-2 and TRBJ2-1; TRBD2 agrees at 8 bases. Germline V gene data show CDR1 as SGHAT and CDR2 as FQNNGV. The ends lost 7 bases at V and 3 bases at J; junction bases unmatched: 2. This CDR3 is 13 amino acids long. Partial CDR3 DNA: TGTGCCAGCACGGCGGGGGGCTACAATGAG. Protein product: CASTAGGYNE. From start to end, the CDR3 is CASTAGGYNEQFF.

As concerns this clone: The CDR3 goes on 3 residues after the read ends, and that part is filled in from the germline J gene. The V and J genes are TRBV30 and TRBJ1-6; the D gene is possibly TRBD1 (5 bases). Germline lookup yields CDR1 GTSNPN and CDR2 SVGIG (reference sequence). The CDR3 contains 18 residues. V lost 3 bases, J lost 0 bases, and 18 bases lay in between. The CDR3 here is CAWRRGRGSGSYNSPLHF. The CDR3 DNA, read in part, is TGTGCCTGGAGACGCGGAAGGGGTTCGGGCTCCTATAATTCACCC. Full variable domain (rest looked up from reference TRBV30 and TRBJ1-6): SQTIHQWPATLVQPVGSPLSLECTVEGTSNPNLYWYRQAAGRGLQLLFYSVGIGQISSEVPQNLSASRPQDRQFILSSKKLLLSDSGFYLCAWRRGRGSGSYNSPLHFGNGTRLTVT.

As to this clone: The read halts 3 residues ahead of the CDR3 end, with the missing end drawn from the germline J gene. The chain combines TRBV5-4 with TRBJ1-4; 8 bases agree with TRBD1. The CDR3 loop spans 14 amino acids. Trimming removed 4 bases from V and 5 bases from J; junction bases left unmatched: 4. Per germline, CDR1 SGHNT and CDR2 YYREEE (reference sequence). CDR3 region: CASSMDRENEKLFF. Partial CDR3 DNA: TGTGCCAGCAGCATGGACAGGGAAAATGAAAAA. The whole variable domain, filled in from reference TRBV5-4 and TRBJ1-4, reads ETGVTQSPTHLIKTRGQQVTLRCSSQSGHNTVSWYQQALGQGPQFIFQYYREEENGRGNFPPRFSGLQFPNYSSELNVNALELDDSALYLCASSMDRENEKLFFGSGTQLSVL.

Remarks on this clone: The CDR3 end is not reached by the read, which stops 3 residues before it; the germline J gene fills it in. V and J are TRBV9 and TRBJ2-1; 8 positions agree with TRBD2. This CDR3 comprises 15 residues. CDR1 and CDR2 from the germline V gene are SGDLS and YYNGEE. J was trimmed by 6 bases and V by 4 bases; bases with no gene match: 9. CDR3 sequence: CASSLTGGRGNEQFF. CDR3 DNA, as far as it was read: TGTGCCAGCAGCTTAACGGGGGGGAGAGGCAATGAG.

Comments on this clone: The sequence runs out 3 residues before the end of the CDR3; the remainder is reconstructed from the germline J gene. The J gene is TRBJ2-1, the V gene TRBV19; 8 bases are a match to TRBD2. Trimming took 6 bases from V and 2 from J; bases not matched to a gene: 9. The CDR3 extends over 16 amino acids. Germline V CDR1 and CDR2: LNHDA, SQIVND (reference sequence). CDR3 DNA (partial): TGTGCCAGTAGATCTCTTAGCGGGGCCACCTACAATGAG. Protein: CASRSLSGATYNE. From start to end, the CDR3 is CASRSLSGATYNEQFF.

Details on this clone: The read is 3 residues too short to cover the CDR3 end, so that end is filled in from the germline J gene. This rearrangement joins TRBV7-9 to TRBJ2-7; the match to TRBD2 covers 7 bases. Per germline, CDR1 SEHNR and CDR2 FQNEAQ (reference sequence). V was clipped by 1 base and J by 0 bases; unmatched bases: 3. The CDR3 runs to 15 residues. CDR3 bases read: TGTGCCAGCAGCTTAGACCCGGGGGGCTCCTACGAG. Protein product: CASSLDPGGSYE. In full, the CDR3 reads CASSLDPGGSYEQYF.

CDR3 in amino acids: CSVTGTGGAGNTEAFF. The part of the CDR3 DNA that was read is TGCAGCGTCACCGGGACAGGGGGCGCGGGGAACACTGAA. The chain links TRBV29-1 to TRBJ1-1; TRBD1 aligns across 12 bases. The read ends 3 residues shy of where the CDR3 ends; the end is completed using the germline J gene. In germline, CDR1 is SQVTM, CDR2 ANQGSEA. This CDR3 is built from 16 residues. J lost 1 base, V lost 6 bases, and 9 bases had no gene match.

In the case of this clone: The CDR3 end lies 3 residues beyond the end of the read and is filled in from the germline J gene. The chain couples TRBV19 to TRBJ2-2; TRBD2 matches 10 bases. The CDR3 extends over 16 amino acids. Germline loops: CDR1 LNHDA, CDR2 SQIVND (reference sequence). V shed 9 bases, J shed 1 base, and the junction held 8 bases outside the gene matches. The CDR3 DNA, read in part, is TGTGCCAGCCGAGGACTAGCGGCCGAGAACACCGGGGAG. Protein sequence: CASRGLAAENTGE. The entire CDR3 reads CASRGLAAENTGELFF.

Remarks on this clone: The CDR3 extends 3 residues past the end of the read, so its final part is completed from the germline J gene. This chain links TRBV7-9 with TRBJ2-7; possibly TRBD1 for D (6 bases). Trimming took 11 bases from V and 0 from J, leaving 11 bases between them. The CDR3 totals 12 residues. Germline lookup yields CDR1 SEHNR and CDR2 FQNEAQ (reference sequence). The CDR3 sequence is CAGQTSSYEQYF. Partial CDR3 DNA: TGTGCCGGACAGACGAGCTCCTACGAG.

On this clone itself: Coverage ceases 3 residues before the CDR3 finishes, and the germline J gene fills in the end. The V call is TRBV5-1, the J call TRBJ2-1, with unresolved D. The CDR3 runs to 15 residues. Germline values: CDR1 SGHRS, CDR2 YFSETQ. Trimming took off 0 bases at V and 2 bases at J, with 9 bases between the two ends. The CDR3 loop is CASSLVGSPYNEQFF. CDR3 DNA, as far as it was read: TGCGCCAGCAGCTTGGTTGGTAGTCCCTACAATGAG. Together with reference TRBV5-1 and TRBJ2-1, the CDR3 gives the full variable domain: KAGVTQTPRYLIKTRGQQVTLSCSPISGHRSVSWYQQTPGQGLQFLFEYFSETQRNKGNFPGRFSGRQFSNSRSEMNVSTLELGDSALYLCASSLVGSPYNEQFFGPGTRLTVL.